What follows are 8 T cell receptor beta chains derived from one specimen sequenced in a study of T-cell memory formation after mild COVID-19. TCRdb ran MiXCR on the 5' RACE reads and lists one entry per CDR3 protein. Of about 390,000 distinct CDR3 sequences in the sample, roughly 15% were seen once. What was sequenced was PBMCs or a T cell subset sorted from them (not recorded which). These TCRs come from a young man who had mild COVID-19 (a few samples of this study predate the infection). Cell type and time point are not known.

This clonotype has a count of ten or more. The chain has TRBV25-1 and TRBJ2-2, with D perhaps assigned TRBD1 or TRBD2 (5 bases each). Looked up from germline, CDR1 is MGHDK and CDR2 is SYGVNS. CDR3 length: 12 residues. The V gene lost 6 bases and the J gene lost 3 bases, with 5 bases spanning the gap. CDR3 residues: CASRGDTGELFF. CDR3 sequence (DNA): TGTGCCAGCAGGGGGGACACCGGGGAGCTGTTTTTT.

This chain links TRBV11-1 with TRBJ1-2; a possible D gene is TRBD1 (5 bases). Germline V lookup: CDR1 SGHAT, CDR2 FQDESV (reference sequence). V lost 5 bases and J 4 bases, leaving 17 bases between the germline ends. The CDR3 contains 15 residues. The CDR3 region has the DNA TGTGCCAGCAGCCCCGGGACCGTCGATGGCTATGGCTACACCTTC. Translation gives CASSPGTVDGYGYTF.

The genes are TRBV6-6 and TRBJ2-1; D not resolved. This CDR3 is 13 amino acids long. Between the trimmed V and J ends, which lost 6 bases and 7 bases, there was a span of 13 bases. The germline V gene has CDR1 MNHNY and CDR2 SVGAGI (reference sequence). Here the CDR3 DNA reads TGTGCCAGCAGCCCCACAGATCTGAATGAGCAGTTCTTC. This sequence encodes CASSPTDLNEQFF.

The chain has TRBV6-5 and TRBJ2-1; 12 bases are a match to TRBD1. The V gene end was trimmed by 5 bases and the J gene end by 8 bases; junction bases not matched to a gene: 4. Germline V gene lookup returns CDR1 MNHEY and CDR2 SVGAGI. The CDR3 is 14 residues long. In DNA form, the CDR3 reads TGTGCCAGCAGTCAGGGACAGGGGGCTGATGAGCAGTTCTTC. Translated: CASSQGQGADEQFF.

The sample holds many counts of this clonotype. This chain connects TRBV7-9 to TRBJ2-3, with D maybe TRBD1 (6 bases). The CDR3 length is 14 residues. Germline assignment: CDR1 SEHNR and CDR2 FQNEAQ (reference sequence). Trimming left V 5 bases short and J 2 bases short, with 11 bases between. CDR3 coding DNA: TGTGCCAGCAGCCTAGGGGGTTTCACAGATACGCAGTATTTT. Translation: CASSLGGFTDTQYF.

The table lists this clonotype with a few counts. V is TRBV20-1 and J is TRBJ1-1; possible D gene TRBD1, 5 bases. The V and J ends lost 7 bases and 5 bases respectively, with 17 bases between them. Germline values: CDR1 DFQATT, CDR2 SNEGSKA (reference sequence). This CDR3 region has 13 residues. CDR3 DNA sequence: TGCAGTGTTCTGGGGCCAAGACGGACTGAAGCTTTCTTT. The encoded protein is CSVLGPRRTEAFF.

The chain recombines TRBV4-3 with TRBJ2-6; D unresolved. V lost 0 bases, J lost 3 bases, and 3 bases lay in between. The CDR3 runs 14 residues. Germline loops: CDR1 LGHNA, CDR2 YSLEER. The CDR3 sequence is CASSQDRGANVLTF. CDR3 in DNA: TGCGCCAGCAGCCAAGACCGTGGGGCCAACGTCCTGACTTTC.

V and J are TRBV7-3 and TRBJ2-1; 7 bases align to TRBD2. With 5 bases clipped from V and 0 bases from J, the junction kept 4 bases outside the gene matches. Germline V gene lookup returns CDR1 SGHTA and CDR2 FQGTGA. The CDR3 extends over 15 amino acids. The CDR3 coding sequence is TGTGCCAGCAGCCCCAGGGAGGGCTCCTACAATGAGCAGTTCTTC. It yields the protein CASSPREGSYNEQFF.